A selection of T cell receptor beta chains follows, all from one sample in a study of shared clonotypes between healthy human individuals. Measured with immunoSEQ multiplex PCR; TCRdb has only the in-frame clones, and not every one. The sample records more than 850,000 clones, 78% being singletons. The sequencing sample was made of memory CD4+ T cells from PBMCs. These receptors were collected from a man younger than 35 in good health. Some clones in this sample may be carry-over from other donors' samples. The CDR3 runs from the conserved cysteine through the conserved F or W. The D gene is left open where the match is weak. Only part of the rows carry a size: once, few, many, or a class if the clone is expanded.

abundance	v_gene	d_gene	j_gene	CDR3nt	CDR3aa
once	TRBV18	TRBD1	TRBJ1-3	TGTGCCAGCTCACGATTTACAGGGGACTCTGGAAACACCATATATTTT	CASSRFTGDSGNTIYF
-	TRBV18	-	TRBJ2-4	TGTGCCAGCTCACCCGGGGGAGCCAAAAACATTCAGTACTTC	CASSPGGAKNIQYF
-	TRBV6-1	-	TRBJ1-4	TGTGCCAGCAGTGAAAGTAGCAGGGACCTCGGAAAACTGTTTTTT	CASSESSRDLGKLFF
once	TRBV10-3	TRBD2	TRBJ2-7	TGTGCCGCCCGAGGGCGGGAGGGTATGGCCTACGAGCAGTACTTC	CAARGREGMAYEQYF
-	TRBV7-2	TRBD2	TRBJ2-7	TGTGCCAGCAGCTTAGCCCCCGGGGGGGCACTCGCCTACGAGCAGTACTTC	CASSLAPGGALAYEQYF
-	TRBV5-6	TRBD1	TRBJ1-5	TGTGCCAGCAGCTTAGGGCGGGGGACAGGGCCCCAGCATTTT	CASSLGRGTGPQHF
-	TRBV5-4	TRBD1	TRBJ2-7	TGTGCCAGCAGCTTGGCTGGACAGGGGGCGAGGAGCTCCTACGAGCAGTACTTC	CASSLAGQGARSSYEQYF
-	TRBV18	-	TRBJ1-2	TGTGCCAGCTCCCCGACTGTGAGTCATGGCTATGGCTACACCTTC	CASSPTVSHGYGYTF
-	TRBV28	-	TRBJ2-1	TGTGCCAGCAGTCGGACCCCTCGTGGGCAGTTCTTC	CASSRTPRGQFF
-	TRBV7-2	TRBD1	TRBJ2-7	TGTGCCAGCAGGACCGGGACAGGGCGCTACGAGCAGTACTTC	CASRTGTGRYEQYF
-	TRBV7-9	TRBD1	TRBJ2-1	TGTGCCAGCAGCCCCGGACAGGGGGCCAATGAGCAGTTCTTC	CASSPGQGANEQFF
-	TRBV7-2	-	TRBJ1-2	TGTGCCAGCAGCTCGTGGGTCTATGGCTACACCTTC	CASSSWVYGYTF
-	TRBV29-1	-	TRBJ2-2	TGCAGCGTGACCGGGTCCCAAAACACCGGGGAGCTGTTTTTT	CSVTGSQNTGELFF
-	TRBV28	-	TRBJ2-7	TGTGCCACCAAGGGGCCAGCGGGTGACTCCTACGAGCAGTACTTC	CATKGPAGDSYEQYF
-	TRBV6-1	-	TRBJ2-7	TGTGCCAGCAGTGAAGCGGGGCAGTACTTC	CASSEAGQYF
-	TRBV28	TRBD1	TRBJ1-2	TGTGCCAGCAGGAGGACAGGGGGCGTCTATGGCTACACCTTC	CASRRTGGVYGYTF
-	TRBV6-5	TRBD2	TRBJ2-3	TGTGCCAGCAGTCCTCCGGGACTAGGCGATACGCAGTATTTT	CASSPPGLGDTQYF
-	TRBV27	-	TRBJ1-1	TGTGCCAGCAGTTGGGGGCAGACCAACACTGAAGCTTTCTTT	CASSWGQTNTEAFF
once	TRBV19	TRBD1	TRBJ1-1	TGTGCCAGTAGTCCGGCTGGGACAGGGTGGATGACTGAAGCTTTCTTT	CASSPAGTGWMTEAFF
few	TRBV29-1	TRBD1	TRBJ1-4	TGCAGCGTTGATTTGACAGGGGCAGTGAAACTGTTTTTT	CSVDLTGAVKLFF
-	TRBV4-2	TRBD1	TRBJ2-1	TGTGCCAGCAGCCAAGAAAGGGGGCTAACCTACAATGAGCAGTTCTTC	CASSQERGLTYNEQFF
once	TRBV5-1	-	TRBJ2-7	TGCGCCAGCAGCTTGGGGTCGGGGTCCTACGAGCAGTACTTC	CASSLGSGSYEQYF
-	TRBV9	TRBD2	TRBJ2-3	TGTGCCAGCAGCGTAGGCGGGGGGGGCACAGATACGCAGTATTTT	CASSVGGGGTDTQYF
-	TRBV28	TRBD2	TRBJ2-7	TGTGCCAGCAGCAGGCGGGGGATCTCCTACGAGCAGTACTTC	CASSRRGISYEQYF
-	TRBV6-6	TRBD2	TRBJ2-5	TGTGCCAGCAAGGTGGCGGGAGGTGTGGAGACCCAGTACTTC	CASKVAGGVETQYF
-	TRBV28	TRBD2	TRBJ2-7	TGTGCCAGCGAGGGCGGGAGGGGATTCTACGAGCAGTACTTC	CASEGGRGFYEQYF
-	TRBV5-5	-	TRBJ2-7	TGTGCCAGCAGCTTGTTAGCTGTGGAGCAGTACTTC	CASSLLAVEQYF
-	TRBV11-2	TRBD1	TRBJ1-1	TGTGCCAGCAGTTCTGGACAGGTGGGGAACACTGAAGCTTTCTTT	CASSSGQVGNTEAFF
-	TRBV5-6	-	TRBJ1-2	TGTGCCAGCAGCCGACAGGAATTCTATGGCTACACCTTC	CASSRQEFYGYTF
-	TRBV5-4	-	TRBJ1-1	TGTGCCAGCAGTTTAACGGGGATTGAAGCTTTCTTT	CASSLTGIEAFF
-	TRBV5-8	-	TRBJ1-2	TGTGCCAGCAGCCAGGAGGAGAACTATGGCTACACCTTC	CASSQEENYGYTF
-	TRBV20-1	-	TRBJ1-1	TGCAGTGCGCCGGGACACTCTGAAGCTTTCTTT	CSAPGHSEAFF
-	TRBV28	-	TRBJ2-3	TGTGCCAGCAGCTGGGGGGGCTCAGATACGCAGTATTTT	CASSWGGSDTQYF
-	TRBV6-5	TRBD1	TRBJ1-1	TGTGCCAGCAGTTCCGCGGACAGGACGAACACTGAAGCTTTCTTT	CASSSADRTNTEAFF
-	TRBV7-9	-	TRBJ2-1	TGTGCCAGCAGCTTAGCGGGAGATCCCTTCTCCATGTTCTTC	CASSLAGDPFSMFF
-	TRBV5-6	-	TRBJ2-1	TGTGCCAGCAGCTTCTTCGGACCGGAGGTCAATGAGCAGTTCTTC	CASSFFGPEVNEQFF
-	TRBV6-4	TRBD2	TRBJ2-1	TGTGCCAGCAGTGATCCTAGCGGGCTTCGGTCCTACAATGAGCAGTTCTTC	CASSDPSGLRSYNEQFF
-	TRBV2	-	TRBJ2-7	TGTGCCAGCAGTGCAAAAAACTACGAGCAGTACTTC	CASSAKNYEQYF
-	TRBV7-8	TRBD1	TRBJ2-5	TGTGCCAGCAGCCCCCGGGACAGGGCAACGGAGACCCAGTACTTC	CASSPRDRATETQYF
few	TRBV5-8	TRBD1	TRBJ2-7	TGTGCCAGCAGCTTGGAAGGGACAGTGCCTTTGGTGTACTTC	CASSLEGTVPLVYF
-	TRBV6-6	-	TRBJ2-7	TGTGCCAGCAGTTCGCCTGGGACTGGATACTCCTACGAGCAGTACTTC	CASSSPGTGYSYEQYF
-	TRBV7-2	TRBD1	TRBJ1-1	TGTGCCAGCAGCTCCACACTACAGGGGGCAGCTTTCTTT	CASSSTLQGAAFF
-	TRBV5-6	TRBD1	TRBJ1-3	TGTGCCAGCAGCTGGGACAGGGGTGCTGGAAACACCATATATTTT	CASSWDRGAGNTIYF
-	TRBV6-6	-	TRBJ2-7	TGTGCCAGCAGTTACGGGCCACCCGTGGGCGAGCAGTACTTC	CASSYGPPVGEQYF
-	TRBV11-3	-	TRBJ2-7	TGTGCCAGCAGCCAATCCCGGGACACCTACGAGCAGTACTTC	CASSQSRDTYEQYF
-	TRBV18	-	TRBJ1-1	TGTGCCAGCTCGCCCAGGGTGAACACTGAAGCTTTCTTT	CASSPRVNTEAFF
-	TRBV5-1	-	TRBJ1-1	TGCGCCAGCAGCTTGCAAGTGGAGAACACTGAAGCTTTCTTT	CASSLQVENTEAFF
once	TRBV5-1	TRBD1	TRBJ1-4	TGCGCCAGCAGCTTGAGGACAGGCCGGAATAATGAAAAACTGTTTTTT	CASSLRTGRNNEKLFF
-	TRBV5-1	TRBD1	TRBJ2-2	TGCGCCAGCAGCGAGCCGGACAGGCCCGGGGAGCTGTTTTTT	CASSEPDRPGELFF
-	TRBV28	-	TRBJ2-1	TGTGCCAGCAGCCACTTAGGGAGCTCCTACAATGAGCAGTTCTTC	CASSHLGSSYNEQFF
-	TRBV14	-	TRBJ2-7	TGTGCCAGCAGCCAAGGCAGGGGCGAGCAGTACTTC	CASSQGRGEQYF
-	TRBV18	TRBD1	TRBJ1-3	TGTGCCAGCTCATCGGGACAGGGGGCTGGAAACACCATATATTTT	CASSSGQGAGNTIYF
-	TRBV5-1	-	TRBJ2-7	TGCGCCAGCAGCTTGGTGGGGAGCTACGAGCAGTACTTC	CASSLVGSYEQYF